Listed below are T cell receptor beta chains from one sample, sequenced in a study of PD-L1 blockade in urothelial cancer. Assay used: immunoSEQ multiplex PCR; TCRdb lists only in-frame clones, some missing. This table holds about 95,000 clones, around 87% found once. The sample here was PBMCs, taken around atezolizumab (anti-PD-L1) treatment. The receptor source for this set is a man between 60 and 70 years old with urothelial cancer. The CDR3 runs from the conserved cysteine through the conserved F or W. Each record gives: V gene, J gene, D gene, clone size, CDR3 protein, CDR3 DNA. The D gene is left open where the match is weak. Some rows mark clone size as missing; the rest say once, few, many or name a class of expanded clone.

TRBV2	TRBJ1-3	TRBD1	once	CASSVGRGLGNTIYF	TGTGCCAGCAGTGTAGGCAGGGGGCTCGGAAACACCATATATTTT
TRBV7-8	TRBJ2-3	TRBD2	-	CASSSVASGATDTQYF	TGTGCCAGCAGCTCGGTGGCTAGCGGGGCGACAGATACGCAGTATTTT
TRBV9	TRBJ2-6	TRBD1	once	CASSVGTPGQGISGANVLTF	TGTGCCAGCAGCGTAGGGACCCCGGGACAGGGTATCTCTGGGGCCAACGTCCTGACTTTC
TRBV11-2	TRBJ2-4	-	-	CASSPFGTRNIQYF	TGTGCCAGCAGCCCGTTCGGGACAAGGAACATTCAGTACTTC
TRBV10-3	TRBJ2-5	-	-	CAISVGRGADQWETQYF	TGTGCCATCAGTGTCGGGCGGGGAGCTGATCAGTGGGAGACCCAGTACTTC
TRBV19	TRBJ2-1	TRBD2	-	CASRLAVSSYNEQFF	TGTGCCAGTAGGCTAGCGGTTAGCTCCTACAATGAGCAGTTCTTC
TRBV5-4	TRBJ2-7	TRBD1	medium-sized	CASSFAGQGDEQYF	TGTGCCAGCAGCTTCGCTGGACAGGGGGACGAGCAGTACTTC
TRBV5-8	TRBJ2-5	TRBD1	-	CASSFHGTGGFETQYF	TGTGCCAGCAGCTTCCACGGGACAGGGGGCTTTGAGACCCAGTACTTC
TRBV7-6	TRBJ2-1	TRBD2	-	CASSPGLAGGYGEQFF	TGTGCCAGCAGCCCCGGACTAGCGGGAGGGTATGGTGAGCAGTTCTTC
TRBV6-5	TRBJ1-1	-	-	CASSPAGGGSPFF	TGTGCCAGCAGTCCCGCTGGGGGGGGCTCTCCTTTCTTT
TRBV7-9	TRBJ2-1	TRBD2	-	CASSSGPGGGSYNEQFF	TGTGCCAGCAGCTCGGGGCCGGGAGGTGGGTCCTACAATGAGCAGTTCTTC
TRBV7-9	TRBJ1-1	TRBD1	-	CASSFTRGLVSTEAFF	TGTGCCAGCAGCTTCACCAGGGGGCTCGTTAGCACTGAAGCTTTCTTT
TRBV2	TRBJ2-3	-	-	CASRSMDTQYF	TGTGCCAGCAGATCTATGGATACGCAGTATTTT
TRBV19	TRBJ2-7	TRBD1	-	CASSLRDRGTEQYF	TGTGCCAGTAGTCTCCGGGACAGGGGTACCGAGCAGTACTTC